This entry lists 2 T cell receptor beta chains sequenced from one sample in a study of cytomegalovirus exposure and HLA in healthy donors. 60 Vbeta and 13 Jbeta primers were used in PCR. Produced via immunoSEQ multiplex PCR; TCRdb's table is partial and in-frame only. The table lists about 140,000 clones, almost 80% of them singletons. The specimen sequenced was PBMCs. Receptor source: a man between 18 and 35 years old in good health and CMV-seronegative.

This clone showed up just once. The chain joins TRBV27 to TRBJ1-5; possible D gene TRBD1, 6 bases. Germline CDR1 reads MNHEY; CDR2 reads SMNVEV (reference sequence). Trimming removed 6 bases from V and 6 bases from J, with 30 bases in between. The CDR3 has 19 residues. The CDR3 loop is CASSHRAAIREGRAQPQHF. For the CDR3, the DNA is TGTGCCAGCAGCCACAGGGCCGCCATTAGGGAAGGGCGTGCTCAGCCCCAGCATTTT.

The chain combines TRBV6-5 with TRBJ1-1; no reliable D call. V lost 6 bases to trimming and J lost 1 base, with 3 bases between them. CDR1 and CDR2 from the germline V gene are MNHEY and SVGAGI. The CDR3 is 11 amino acids. The CDR3 DNA reads as TGTGCCAGCAGGGCGAACACTGAAGCTTTCTTT. It specifies CASRANTEAFF.